The sequence of this TCR beta chain was determined in a study of T cell clones after liver transplantation. Study context: Draws occurred before transplant, before withdrawal, and after complete or failed withdrawal.

Whole-study findings and limits: Circulating graft-donor-reactive CD4 TCRbeta sequences fell significantly post-transplant in most of the 8 subjects.

CDR1 is MNHEY, CDR2 SMNVEV, per germline (reference sequence). The CDR3 has 16 residues. The trim removed 11 bases at V and 4 bases at J, leaving 17 bases unmatched. In regard to this clone: Its antigen is undetermined.

Here immunoSEQ multiplex PCR was the method, and the copy in TCRdb shows in-frame clones only, minus some. The sample includes 85,000 to 130,000 clones, approximately 78% of them seen just once. This specimen consisted of CD4+ T cells from blood, obtained before liver transplant. This TCR derives from a human donor who received a liver transplant. The V and J genes are TRBV27 and TRBJ2-3; 8 positions agree with TRBD2. The CDR3 is CASKRGAGGTPDTQYF. The CDR3 nucleotides are TGTGCCTCGAAAAGGGGGGCGGGGGGAACCCCAGATACGCAGTATTTT.